This T cell receptor (beta chain) was sequenced during a study of response to subunit inactivated influenza vaccine. Overall study results and limits: Authors suggested seasonal influenza vaccinations each recruit few new T cells.

About this clonotype itself: Its target is not known.

In TCRdb, the RT-PCR reads were re-called with MiXCR into one record per CDR3 protein. Of fewer than 700,000 distinct CDR3 sequences in the sample, 10% to 15% were seen once. V gave up 4 bases and J gave up 1 base, with 19 bases separating them. Looked up from germline, CDR1 is SGHAT and CDR2 is FQNNGV. The CDR3 runs to 18 residues. The source is a man in his fifties who received an inactivated influenza vaccine. Sequences were derived from PBMCs from blood, sampled roughly 6 weeks after vaccination. The V gene is TRBV11-2, the J gene TRBJ2-2; D is tentatively TRBD1 or TRBD2 (5 bases each). This CDR3 reads CASSSSRVGTKNTGELFF. DNA of the CDR3: TGTGCCAGCAGCTCCTCTCGCGTCGGGACGAAGAACACCGGGGAGCTGTTTTTT.